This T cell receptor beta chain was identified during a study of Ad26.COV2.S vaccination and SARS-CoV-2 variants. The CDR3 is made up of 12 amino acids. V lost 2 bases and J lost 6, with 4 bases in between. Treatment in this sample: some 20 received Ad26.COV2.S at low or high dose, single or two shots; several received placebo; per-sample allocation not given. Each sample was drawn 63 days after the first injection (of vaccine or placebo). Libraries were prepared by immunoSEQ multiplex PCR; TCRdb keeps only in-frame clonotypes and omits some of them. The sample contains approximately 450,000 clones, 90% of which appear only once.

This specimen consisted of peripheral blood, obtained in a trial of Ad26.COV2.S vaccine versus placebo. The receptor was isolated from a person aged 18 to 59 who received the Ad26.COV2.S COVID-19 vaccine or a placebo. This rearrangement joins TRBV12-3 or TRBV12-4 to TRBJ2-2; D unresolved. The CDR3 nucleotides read TGTGCCAGCAGTTTATTTGCCGGGGAGCTGTTTTTT. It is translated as CASSLFAGELFF.